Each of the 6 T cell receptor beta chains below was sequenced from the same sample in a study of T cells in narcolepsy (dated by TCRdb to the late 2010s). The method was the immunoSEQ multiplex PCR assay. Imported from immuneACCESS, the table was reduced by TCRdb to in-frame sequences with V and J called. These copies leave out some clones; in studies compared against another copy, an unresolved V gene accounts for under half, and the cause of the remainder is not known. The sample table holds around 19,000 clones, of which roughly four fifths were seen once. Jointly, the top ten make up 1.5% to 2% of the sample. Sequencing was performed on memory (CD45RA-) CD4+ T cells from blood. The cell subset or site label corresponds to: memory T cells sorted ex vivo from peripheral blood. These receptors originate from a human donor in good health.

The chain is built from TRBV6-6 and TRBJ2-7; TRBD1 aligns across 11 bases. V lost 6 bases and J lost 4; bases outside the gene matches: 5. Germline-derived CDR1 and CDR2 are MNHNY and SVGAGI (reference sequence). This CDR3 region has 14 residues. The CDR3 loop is CASSTDRGLYEQYF. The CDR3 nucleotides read TGTGCCAGCAGCACGGACAGGGGGCTGTACGAGCAGTACTTC.

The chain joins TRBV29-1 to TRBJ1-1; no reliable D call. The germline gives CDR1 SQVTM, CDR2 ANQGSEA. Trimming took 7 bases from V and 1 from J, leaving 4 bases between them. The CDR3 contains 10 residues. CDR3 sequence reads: CSGQNTEAFF. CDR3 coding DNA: TGCAGCGGACAGAACACTGAAGCTTTCTTT.

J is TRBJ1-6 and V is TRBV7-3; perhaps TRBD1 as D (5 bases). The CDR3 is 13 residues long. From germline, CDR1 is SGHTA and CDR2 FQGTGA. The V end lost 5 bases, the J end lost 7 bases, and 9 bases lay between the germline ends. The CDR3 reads CASSGGANSPLHF. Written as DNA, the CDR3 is TGTGCCAGCAGCGGAGGGGCGAATTCACCCCTCCACTTT.

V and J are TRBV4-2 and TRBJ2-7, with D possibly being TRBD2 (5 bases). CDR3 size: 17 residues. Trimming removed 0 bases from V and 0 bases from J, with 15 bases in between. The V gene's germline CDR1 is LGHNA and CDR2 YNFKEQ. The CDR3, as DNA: TGTGCCAGCAGCCAAGATAAAGGCCGAGGGAGCTCCTACGAGCAGTACTTC. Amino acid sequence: CASSQDKGRGSSYEQYF.

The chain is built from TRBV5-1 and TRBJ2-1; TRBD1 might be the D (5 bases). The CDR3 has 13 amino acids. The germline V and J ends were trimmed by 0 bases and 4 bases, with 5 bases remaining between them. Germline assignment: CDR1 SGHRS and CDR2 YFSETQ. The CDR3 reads CASSLDRYNEQFF. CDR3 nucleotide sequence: TGCGCCAGCAGCTTGGACAGGTACAATGAGCAGTTCTTC.

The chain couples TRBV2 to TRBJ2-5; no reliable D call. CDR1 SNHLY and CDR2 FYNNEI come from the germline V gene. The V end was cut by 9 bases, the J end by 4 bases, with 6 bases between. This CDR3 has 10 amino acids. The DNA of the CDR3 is TGTGCCAGTTATGGAGAGACCCAGTACTTC. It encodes CASYGETQYF.